This TCR beta chain appears in the sequencing data of a study of blood T cell repertoires in COVID-19. TCRdb keeps only in-frame clones here, not all; method: immunoSEQ multiplex PCR. The table has some 60,000 clones, about 81% seen once. CDR1 MNHEY and CDR2 SMNVEV come from the germline V gene (reference sequence). V gave up 2 bases and J gave up 11 bases, with 15 bases separating them. The CDR3 is made up of 13 amino acids. Source material: peripheral blood. The chain carries TRBV27 and TRBJ1-1; D is possibly TRBD1 (6 bases). This TCR derives from a human donor in a cohort sampled during active COVID-19. This CDR3 reads CASSLTGQSNAFF. CDR3 coding DNA: TGTGCCAGCAGTTTAACCGGACAGTCCAATGCTTTCTTT.